Listed below are T cell receptor beta chains from one sample, sequenced in a study of T cells in Graves' hyperthyroidism and ophthalmopathy. TCRdb independently ran MiXCR on the multiplex PCR reads; one entry per CDR3 protein. This table has about 360,000 distinct CDR3 sequences, roughly 13% appearing once. Sequencing was performed on blood. These receptors originate from a man younger than 45 with Graves' hyperthyroidism that later progressed to Graves' ophthalmopathy. The conserved cysteine and the conserved F or W are not part of the CDR3 here.

V	J	CDR3
TRBV7-2	TRBJ2-1	ASSLYPSRQYNEQF
TRBV6-9	TRBJ2-3	ASSYSSRWGDTQY
TRBV11-3	TRBJ1-1	ASSPRQGASEAF
TRBV11-1	TRBJ2-1	ASSRVAGLNNEQF
TRBV5-6	TRBJ1-1	ASTPNRAANTEAF
TRBV5-4	TRBJ2-2	ASSLSGGWTGELF
TRBV20-1	TRBJ2-1	SAPKASHGNEQF
TRBV12-3/TRBV12-4	TRBJ2-1	ASSPPGRHYNEQF
TRBV2	TRBJ1-2	ASVYREVDYGYT
TRBV20-1	TRBJ2-7	SANSGLVDEQY
TRBV6-5	TRBJ2-5	ASSWNYRGREETQC
TRBV11-2	TRBJ2-7	ASSPGGTVNHRPYEQY
TRBV6-5	TRBJ1-4	ASSPTRASSTNEKLF
TRBV6-6	TRBJ1-1	ASSYGAGNTEAF
TRBV12-3/TRBV12-4	TRBJ2-7	ASSWGNEQY
TRBV30	TRBJ2-1	AWMGPFGGEQF
TRBV15	TRBJ1-5	ATSRGLDRVDQPQH
TRBV6-5	TRBJ1-2	ASSYRRDSGYT
TRBV5-1	TRBJ2-5	ASTPADSPY
TRBV6-1	TRBJ1-3	ASSEFGASGNTIY
TRBV12-3/TRBV12-4	TRBJ1-2	ASSVAGTGGAGCT
TRBV19	TRBJ2-1	ASSARTSGGDNEQF
TRBV20-1	TRBJ1-6	SASRDRGRSDSPLH